This TCR beta chain was identified in a study of Ad26.COV2.S vaccination and SARS-CoV-2 variants. Stated treatment: roughly 18 received Ad26.COV2.S at low or high dose, single or two shots; a few received placebo; per-sample allocation not given. It was on day 63 after the first vaccine or placebo injection that samples were taken. Recruitment in Boston yielded a donor of adult age, 18-55 years. Assay used: immunoSEQ multiplex PCR; TCRdb lists only in-frame clones, some missing. This sample yields under 550,000 clones, of which roughly 90% are seen a single time; more than 10% belongs to the top ten. This material consisted of peripheral blood, taken in a trial of Ad26.COV2.S vaccine versus placebo. The TCR originated in a person between 18 and 60 years old who received the Ad26.COV2.S COVID-19 vaccine or a placebo.

The CDR3 loop is CASSPPNSGRYNEQFF. CDR3 sequence (DNA): TGTGCCAGCTCACCACCGAATAGCGGGAGGTACAATGAGCAGTTCTTC. The chain carries TRBV18 and TRBJ2-1; TRBD2 matches at 10 bases. The CDR3 totals 16 residues. J gave up 4 bases and V 0 bases, and 3 bases lay outside the gene matches. Germline V gene data show CDR1 as KGHSH and CDR2 as LQKENI.